Reported below is one T cell receptor (beta chain). The data were taken from a study of T cells in Graves' hyperthyroidism and ophthalmopathy. The CDR3 loop spans 14 amino acids. Trimming removed 3 bases at V and 8 bases at J, with 16 bases between. CDR1 SEHNR and CDR2 FQNEAQ come from the germline V gene (reference sequence). Researchers took RNA transcripts and amplified the TCR beta CDR3 regions from them. Primed by the HTBI set, a first-round RT-PCR was run on the TCR CDR3. TCRdb itself ran the multiplex PCR reads through MiXCR, one entry per CDR3 protein. This sample has a few hundred thousand distinct CDR3 sequences; 40% to 55% occur once, and the top ten carry about 8%.

The sequencing input was peripheral blood or thyroid tissue (not recorded which). The V call is TRBV7-9, the J call TRBJ1-1; tentatively, D is TRBD1 (6 bases). This clonotype was sampled from a woman between 18 and 29 years old with Graves' hyperthyroidism. Here the CDR3 DNA reads TGTGCCAGCAGCTTCGGGTTCGGACAGACGGAAGCTTTCTTT. Translated: CASSFGFGQTEAFF. The full variable domain, completed using reference TRBV7-9 and TRBJ1-1, is DTGVSQNPRHKITKRGQNVTFRCDPISEHNRLYWYRQTLGQGPEFLTYFQNEAQLEKSRLLSDRFSAERPKGSFSTLEIQRTEQGDSAMYLCASSFGFGQTEAFFGQGTRLTVV.